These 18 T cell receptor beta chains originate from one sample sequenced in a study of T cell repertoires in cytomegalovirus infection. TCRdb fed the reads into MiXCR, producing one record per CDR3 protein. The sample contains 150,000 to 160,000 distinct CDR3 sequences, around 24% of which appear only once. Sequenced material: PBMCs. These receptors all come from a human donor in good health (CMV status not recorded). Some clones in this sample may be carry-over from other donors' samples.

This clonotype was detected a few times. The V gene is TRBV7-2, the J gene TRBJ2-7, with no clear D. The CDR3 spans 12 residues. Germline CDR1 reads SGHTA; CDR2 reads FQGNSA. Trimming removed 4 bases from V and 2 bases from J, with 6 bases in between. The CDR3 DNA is TGTGCCAGCAGCTGGGCCGCCTACGAGCAGTACTTC. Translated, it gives CASSWAAYEQYF.

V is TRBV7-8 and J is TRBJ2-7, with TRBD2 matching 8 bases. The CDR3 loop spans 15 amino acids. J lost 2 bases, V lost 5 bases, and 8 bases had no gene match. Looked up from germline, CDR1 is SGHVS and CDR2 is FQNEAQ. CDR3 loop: CASSKYSGATYEQYF. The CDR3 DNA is TGTGCCAGCAGCAAATATAGCGGGGCAACCTACGAGCAGTACTTC.

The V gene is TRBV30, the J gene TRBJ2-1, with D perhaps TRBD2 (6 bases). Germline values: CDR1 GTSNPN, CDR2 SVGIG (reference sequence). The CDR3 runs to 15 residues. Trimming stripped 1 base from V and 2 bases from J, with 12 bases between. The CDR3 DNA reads TGTGCCTGGAGTGACGGGGGAGTCACCTACAATGAGCAGTTCTTC. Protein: CAWSDGGVTYNEQFF.

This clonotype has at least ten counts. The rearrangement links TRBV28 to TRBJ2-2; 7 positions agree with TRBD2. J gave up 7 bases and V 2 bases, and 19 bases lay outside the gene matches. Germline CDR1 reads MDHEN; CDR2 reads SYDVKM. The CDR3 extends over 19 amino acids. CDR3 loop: CASSLPADPGLPTGGELFF. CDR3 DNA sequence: TGTGCCAGCAGTTTACCCGCAGATCCGGGACTACCTACTGGCGGGGAGCTGTTTTTT.

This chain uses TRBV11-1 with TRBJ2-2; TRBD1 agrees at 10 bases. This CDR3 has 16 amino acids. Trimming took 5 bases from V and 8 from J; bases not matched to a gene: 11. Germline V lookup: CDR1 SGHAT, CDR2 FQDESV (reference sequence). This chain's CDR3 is CASSPSTGGSSGELFF. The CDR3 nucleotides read TGTGCCAGCAGCCCGTCGACAGGGGGCTCCTCTGGGGAGCTGTTTTTT.

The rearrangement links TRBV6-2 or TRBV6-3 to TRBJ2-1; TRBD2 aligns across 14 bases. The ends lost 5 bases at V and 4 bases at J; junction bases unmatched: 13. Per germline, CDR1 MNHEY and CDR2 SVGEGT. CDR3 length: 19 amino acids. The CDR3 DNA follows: TGTGCCAGCAGTACCTCAATGGGACTAGCGGGAGCCCGTTACAATGAGCAGTTCTTC. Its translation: CASSTSMGLAGARYNEQFF.

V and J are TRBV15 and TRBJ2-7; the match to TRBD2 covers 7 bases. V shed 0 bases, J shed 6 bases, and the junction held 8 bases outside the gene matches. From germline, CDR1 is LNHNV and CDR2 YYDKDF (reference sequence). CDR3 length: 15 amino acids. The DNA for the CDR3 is TGTGCCACCAGCAGAGATCGAACGGGAGGTACCGAGCAGTACTTC. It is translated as CATSRDRTGGTEQYF.

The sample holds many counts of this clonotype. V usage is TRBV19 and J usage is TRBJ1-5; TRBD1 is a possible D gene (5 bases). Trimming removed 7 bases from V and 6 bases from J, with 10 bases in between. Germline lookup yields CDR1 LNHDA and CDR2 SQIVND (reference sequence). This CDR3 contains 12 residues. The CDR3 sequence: CASNRGRQPQHF. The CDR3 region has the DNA TGTGCCAGTAATCGGGGCCGTCAGCCCCAGCATTTT.

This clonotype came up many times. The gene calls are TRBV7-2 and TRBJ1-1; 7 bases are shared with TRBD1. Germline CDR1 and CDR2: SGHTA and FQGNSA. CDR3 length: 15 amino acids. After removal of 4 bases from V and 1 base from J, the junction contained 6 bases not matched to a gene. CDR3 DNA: TGTGCCAGCAGCTCCCCGGGACAGACGAACACTGAAGCTTTCTTT. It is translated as CASSSPGQTNTEAFF.

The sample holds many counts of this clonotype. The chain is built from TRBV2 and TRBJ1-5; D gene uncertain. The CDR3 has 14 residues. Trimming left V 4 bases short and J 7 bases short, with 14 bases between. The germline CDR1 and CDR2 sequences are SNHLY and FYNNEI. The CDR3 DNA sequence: TGTGCCAGCAGTGCTGGTACTTCGGGACAGCCCCAGCATTTT. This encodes CASSAGTSGQPQHF.

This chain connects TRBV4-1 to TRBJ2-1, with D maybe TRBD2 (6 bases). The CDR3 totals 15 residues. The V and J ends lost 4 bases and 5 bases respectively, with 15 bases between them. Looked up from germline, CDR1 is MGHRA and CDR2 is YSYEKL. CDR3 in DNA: TGCGCCAGCAGCCCCGGGACTCCCGCCCACAATGAGCAGTTCTTC. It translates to CASSPGTPAHNEQFF.

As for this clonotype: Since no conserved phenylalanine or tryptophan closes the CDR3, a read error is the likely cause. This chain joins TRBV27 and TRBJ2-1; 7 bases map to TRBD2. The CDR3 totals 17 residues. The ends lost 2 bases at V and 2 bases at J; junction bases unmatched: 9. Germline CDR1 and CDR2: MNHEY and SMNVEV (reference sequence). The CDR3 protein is CASSLSGVLATYNEQFL. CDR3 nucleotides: TGTGCCAGCAGTTTAAGCGGGGTACTAGCTACCTACAATGAGCAGTTCCTC.

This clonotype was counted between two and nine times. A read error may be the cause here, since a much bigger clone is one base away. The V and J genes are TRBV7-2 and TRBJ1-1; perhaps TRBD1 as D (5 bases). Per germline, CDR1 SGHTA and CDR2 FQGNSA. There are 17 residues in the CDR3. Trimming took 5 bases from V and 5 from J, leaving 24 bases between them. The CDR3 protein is CASSAVGPREIWTEAFF. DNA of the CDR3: TGTGCCAGCAGCGCAGTGGGACCAAGGGAGATTTGGACTGAAGCTTTCTTT.

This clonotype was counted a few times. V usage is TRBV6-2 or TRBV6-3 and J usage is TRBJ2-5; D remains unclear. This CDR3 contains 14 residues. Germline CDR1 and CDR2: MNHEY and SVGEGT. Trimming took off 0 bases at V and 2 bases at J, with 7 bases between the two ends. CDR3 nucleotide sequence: TGTGCCAGCAGTTACTCGTCAGTACAAGAGACCCAGTACTTC. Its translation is CASSYSSVQETQYF.

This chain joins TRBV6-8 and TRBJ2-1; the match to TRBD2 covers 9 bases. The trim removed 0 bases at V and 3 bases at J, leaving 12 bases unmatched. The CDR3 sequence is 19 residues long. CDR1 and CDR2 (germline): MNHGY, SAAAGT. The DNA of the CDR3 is TGTGCCAGCAGTTACTCGATGGCGGGAGGGCCGGGATTCTACAATGAGCAGTTCTTC. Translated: CASSYSMAGGPGFYNEQFF.

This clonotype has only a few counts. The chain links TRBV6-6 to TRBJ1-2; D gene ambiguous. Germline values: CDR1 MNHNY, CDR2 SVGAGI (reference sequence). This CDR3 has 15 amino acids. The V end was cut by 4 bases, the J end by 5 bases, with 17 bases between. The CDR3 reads CASSSVTENLYGYTF. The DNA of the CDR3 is TGTGCCAGCAGTTCGGTCACAGAAAATTTATATGGCTACACCTTC.

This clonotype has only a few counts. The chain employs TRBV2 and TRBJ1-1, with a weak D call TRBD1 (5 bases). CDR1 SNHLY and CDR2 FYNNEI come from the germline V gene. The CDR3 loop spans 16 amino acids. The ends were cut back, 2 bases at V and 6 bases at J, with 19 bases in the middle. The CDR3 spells CASSESGDSRVPEAFF. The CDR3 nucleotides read TGTGCCAGCAGTGAAAGTGGCGACAGTAGGGTCCCTGAAGCTTTCTTT.

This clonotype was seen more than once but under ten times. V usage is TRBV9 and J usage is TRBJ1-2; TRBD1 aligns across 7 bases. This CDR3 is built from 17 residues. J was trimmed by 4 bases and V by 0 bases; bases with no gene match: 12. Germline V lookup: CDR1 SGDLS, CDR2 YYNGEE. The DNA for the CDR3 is TGTGCCAGCAGCGTAGATCTCGGGACAGAACCCCTCTATGGCTACACCTTC. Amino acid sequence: CASSVDLGTEPLYGYTF.